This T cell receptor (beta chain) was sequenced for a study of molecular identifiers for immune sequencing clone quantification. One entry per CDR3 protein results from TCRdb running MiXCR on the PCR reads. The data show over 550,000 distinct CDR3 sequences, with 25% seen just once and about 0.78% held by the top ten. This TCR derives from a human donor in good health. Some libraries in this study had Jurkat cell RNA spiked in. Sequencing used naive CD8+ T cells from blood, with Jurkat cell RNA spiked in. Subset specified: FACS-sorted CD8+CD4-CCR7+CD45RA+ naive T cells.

Written as DNA, the CDR3 is TGCAGTGCTAGAGTTAGGGACAGGGTCGAGGCCGAGCAGTACTTC. Protein: CSARVRDRVEAEQYF. The V call is TRBV20-1, the J call TRBJ2-7, with TRBD1 identical over 9 bases. Germline CDR1 reads DFQATT; CDR2 reads SNEGSKA (reference sequence). The CDR3 length is 15 residues. Trimming cost V 1 base and J 6 bases; bases outside gene matches: 10.